This is a list of T cell receptor beta chains from one sample in a study of T cells expressing NK-cell markers. Each CDR3 protein gets one entry in TCRdb, which reprocessed the 5' RACE reads and gives no DNA. The sample has 450,000 to 600,000 distinct CDR3 sequences. Material for sequencing was blood T cells: a sorted CD56 or NKG2C T cell subset, CD4+ or CD8+ T cells, or bulk PBMC T cells (not recorded which). These receptors originate from a man aged 18 to 29 in good health. Each CDR3 is given with its conserved first and last residue.

j_call: TRBJ2-5; cdr3_length: 14; v_call: TRBV12-3/TRBV12-4; cdr3_aa: CASSLSSGGETQYF
j_call: TRBJ2-1; cdr3_length: 18; v_call: TRBV7-6; cdr3_aa: CASSLFSAGGTAYNEQFF
j_call: TRBJ2-7; cdr3_length: 18; v_call: TRBV11-2; cdr3_aa: CASSTTTSGGPGAYEQYF
j_call: TRBJ2-3; cdr3_length: 15; v_call: TRBV7-8; cdr3_aa: CASSSQPRGTDTQYF
j_call: TRBJ2-1; cdr3_length: 14; v_call: TRBV5-6; cdr3_aa: CASRTPTGGGEQFF
j_call: TRBJ1-1; cdr3_length: 14; v_call: TRBV11-2; cdr3_aa: CASSLAAMNTEAFF
j_call: TRBJ2-1; cdr3_length: 15; v_call: TRBV27; cdr3_aa: CASSFKGGLYNEQFF
j_call: TRBJ2-1; cdr3_length: 14; v_call: TRBV20-1; cdr3_aa: CSVRSGARTGEQFF
j_call: TRBJ2-5; cdr3_length: 14; v_call: TRBV12-3/TRBV12-4; cdr3_aa: CASSKGNIQETQYF
j_call: TRBJ2-5; cdr3_length: 15; v_call: TRBV4-1; cdr3_aa: CASRTGLSPKETQYF
j_call: TRBJ2-5; cdr3_length: 17; v_call: TRBV4-3; cdr3_aa: CASSQDLGRGLQETQYF
j_call: TRBJ1-1; cdr3_length: 12; v_call: TRBV12-3/TRBV12-4; cdr3_aa: CASSPNRQEAFF
j_call: TRBJ2-4; cdr3_length: 18; v_call: TRBV4-1; cdr3_aa: CASSQVGRDSRRKNIQYF
j_call: TRBJ2-4; cdr3_length: 16; v_call: TRBV14; cdr3_aa: CASSQDWDCAKNIQYF
j_call: TRBJ2-3; cdr3_length: 18; v_call: TRBV12-3/TRBV12-4; cdr3_aa: CASSSRARTGGRTDTQYF
j_call: TRBJ1-1; cdr3_length: 13; v_call: TRBV30; cdr3_aa: CAWSSVRYTEAFF
j_call: TRBJ1-5; cdr3_length: 16; v_call: TRBV12-3/TRBV12-4; cdr3_aa: CASSLAAGGGSQPQHF
j_call: TRBJ2-3; cdr3_length: 14; v_call: TRBV6-5; cdr3_aa: CASRGTTGTDTQYF
j_call: TRBJ2-3; cdr3_length: 13; v_call: TRBV20-1; cdr3_aa: CSAMPPGEDTQYF
j_call: TRBJ2-1; cdr3_length: 16; v_call: TRBV25-1; cdr3_aa: CASSEEAASKGNEQFF
j_call: TRBJ2-3; cdr3_length: 17; v_call: TRBV7-6; cdr3_aa: CASSLGRLAGHTDTQYF
j_call: TRBJ1-4; cdr3_length: 15; v_call: TRBV12-3/TRBV12-4; cdr3_aa: CASRGRWGFNEKLFF
j_call: TRBJ2-1; cdr3_length: 18; v_call: TRBV7-4; cdr3_aa: CASSPVGQRRPWYNEQFF
j_call: TRBJ2-1; cdr3_length: 17; v_call: TRBV7-7; cdr3_aa: CASSLAVSGSSYNEQFF
j_call: TRBJ2-7; cdr3_length: 18; v_call: TRBV6-2/TRBV6-3; cdr3_aa: CASSYRPGGVAGGYEQYF
j_call: TRBJ2-5; cdr3_length: 15; v_call: TRBV24-1; cdr3_aa: CATSLSGASLETQYF
j_call: TRBJ2-6; cdr3_length: 13; v_call: TRBV7-8; cdr3_aa: CASEHSGANVLTF
j_call: TRBJ1-2; cdr3_length: 15; v_call: TRBV5-1; cdr3_aa: CASSPQGTSNYGYTF
j_call: TRBJ2-6; cdr3_length: 20; v_call: TRBV18; cdr3_aa: CASSPPGLRTGGPGANVLTF
j_call: TRBJ1-3; cdr3_length: 17; v_call: TRBV25-1; cdr3_aa: CASRDSRNPSSGNTIYF
j_call: TRBJ1-1; cdr3_length: 15; v_call: TRBV5-6; cdr3_aa: CASSLSLDRPSEAFF
j_call: TRBJ2-1; cdr3_length: 17; v_call: TRBV18; cdr3_aa: CASSSGTSVTVYNEQFF
j_call: TRBJ2-2; cdr3_length: 15; v_call: TRBV7-8; cdr3_aa: CASSLVDLLTGELFF
j_call: TRBJ2-7; cdr3_length: 20; v_call: TRBV4-3; cdr3_aa: CASSQDVPASGRNSRYGQYF
j_call: TRBJ1-5; cdr3_length: 15; v_call: TRBV6-5; cdr3_aa: CASSRRQGSNQPQHF
j_call: TRBJ2-1; cdr3_length: 18; v_call: TRBV7-2; cdr3_aa: CASSLALSGRRRNNEQFF
j_call: TRBJ1-2; cdr3_length: 15; v_call: TRBV20-1; cdr3_aa: CSAREPGSASYGYTF
j_call: TRBJ2-1; cdr3_length: 18; v_call: TRBV12-3/TRBV12-4; cdr3_aa: CASSLGFLSGRGGGEQFF
j_call: TRBJ1-5; cdr3_length: 13; v_call: TRBV3-1; cdr3_aa: CASSQTNNQPQHF
j_call: TRBJ2-5; cdr3_length: 16; v_call: TRBV24-1; cdr3_aa: CATSDLASGSRETQYF
j_call: TRBJ2-1; cdr3_length: 16; v_call: TRBV7-3; cdr3_aa: CASSSETGGIYNEQFF
j_call: TRBJ2-4; cdr3_length: 13; v_call: TRBV3-1; cdr3_aa: CASSQDSALYQYF
j_call: TRBJ2-1; cdr3_length: 14; v_call: TRBV29-1; cdr3_aa: CSAGTGLASNEQFF
j_call: TRBJ1-1; cdr3_length: 15; v_call: TRBV6-1; cdr3_aa: CASSALSQMNTEAFF
j_call: TRBJ1-1; cdr3_length: 14; v_call: TRBV9; cdr3_aa: CASSLGTPNTEAFF
j_call: TRBJ2-4; cdr3_length: 12; v_call: TRBV5-5; cdr3_aa: CASSLDFTVQYF
j_call: TRBJ2-7; cdr3_length: 14; v_call: TRBV24-1; cdr3_aa: CATSSTREYGEQYF
j_call: TRBJ1-1; cdr3_length: 12; v_call: TRBV30; cdr3_aa: CAWWTVNTEAFF
j_call: TRBJ1-3; cdr3_length: 14; v_call: TRBV5-6; cdr3_aa: CASSRTGSGNTIYF
j_call: TRBJ2-5; cdr3_length: 12; v_call: TRBV12-3/TRBV12-4; cdr3_aa: CASSSDRKTQYF
j_call: TRBJ2-7; cdr3_length: 13; v_call: TRBV7-9; cdr3_aa: CASSFPGFYEQYF
j_call: TRBJ1-1; cdr3_length: 14; v_call: TRBV5-1; cdr3_aa: CASSGGDRNTEAFF
j_call: TRBJ2-7; cdr3_length: 13; v_call: TRBV9; cdr3_aa: CASSGLGNYEQYF
j_call: TRBJ1-1; cdr3_length: 16; v_call: TRBV5-1; cdr3_aa: CASSPTGGTANTEAFF
j_call: TRBJ2-1; cdr3_length: 17; v_call: TRBV29-1; cdr3_aa: CSAHPSGRTSSYNEQFF
j_call: TRBJ2-6; cdr3_length: 17; v_call: TRBV20-1; cdr3_aa: CSARVRASPSGANVLTF
j_call: TRBJ2-2; cdr3_length: 16; v_call: TRBV7-9; cdr3_aa: CASSSTSGRDTGELFF
j_call: TRBJ2-3; cdr3_length: 11; v_call: TRBV7-8; cdr3_aa: CASRRVNTQYF
j_call: TRBJ2-3; cdr3_length: 14; v_call: TRBV12-3/TRBV12-4; cdr3_aa: CASSKRVSTDTQYF
j_call: TRBJ1-2; cdr3_length: 13; v_call: TRBV12-3/TRBV12-4; cdr3_aa: CASRPGGFGGYTF